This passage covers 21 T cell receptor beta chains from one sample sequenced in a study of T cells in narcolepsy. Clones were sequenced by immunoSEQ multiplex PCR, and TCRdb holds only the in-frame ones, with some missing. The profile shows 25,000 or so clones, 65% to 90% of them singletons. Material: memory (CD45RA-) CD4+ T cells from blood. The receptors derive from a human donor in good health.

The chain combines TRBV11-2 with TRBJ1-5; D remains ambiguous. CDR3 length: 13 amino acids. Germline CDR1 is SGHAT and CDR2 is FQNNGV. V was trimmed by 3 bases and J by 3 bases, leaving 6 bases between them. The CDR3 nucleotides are TGTGCCAGCAGCTTGTCCCACAATCAGCCCCAGCATTTT. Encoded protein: CASSLSHNQPQHF.

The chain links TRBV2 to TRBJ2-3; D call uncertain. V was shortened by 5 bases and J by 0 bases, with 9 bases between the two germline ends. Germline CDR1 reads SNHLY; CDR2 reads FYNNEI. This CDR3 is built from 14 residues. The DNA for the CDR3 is TGTGCCAGCAGTTCAGGTTCTAGCACAGATACGCAGTATTTT. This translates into CASSSGSSTDTQYF.

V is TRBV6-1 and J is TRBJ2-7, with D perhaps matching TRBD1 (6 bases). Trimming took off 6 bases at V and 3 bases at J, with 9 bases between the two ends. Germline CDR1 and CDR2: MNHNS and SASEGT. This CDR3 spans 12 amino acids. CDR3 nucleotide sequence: TGTGCCAGCAGGGAACAGGGCTACGAGCAGTACTTC. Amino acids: CASREQGYEQYF.

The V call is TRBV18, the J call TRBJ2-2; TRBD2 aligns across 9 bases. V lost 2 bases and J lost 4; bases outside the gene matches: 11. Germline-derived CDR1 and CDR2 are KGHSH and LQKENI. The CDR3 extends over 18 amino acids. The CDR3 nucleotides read TGTGCCAGCTCACCAAAAGGTCTATGGACTAGCGTCACCGGGGAGCTGTTTTTT. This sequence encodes CASSPKGLWTSVTGELFF.

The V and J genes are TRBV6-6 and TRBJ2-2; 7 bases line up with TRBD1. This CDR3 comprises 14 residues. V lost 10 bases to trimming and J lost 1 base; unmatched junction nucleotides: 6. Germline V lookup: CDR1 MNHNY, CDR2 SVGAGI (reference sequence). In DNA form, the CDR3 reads TGTGCCAACAGACAGGGAAGGAACACCGGGGAGCTGTTTTTT. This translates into CANRQGRNTGELFF.

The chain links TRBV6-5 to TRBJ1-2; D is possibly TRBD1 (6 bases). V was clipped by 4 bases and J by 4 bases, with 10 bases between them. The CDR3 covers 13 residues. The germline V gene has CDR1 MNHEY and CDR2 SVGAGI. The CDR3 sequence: CASSSAGAYGYTF. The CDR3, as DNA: TGTGCCAGCAGTTCCGCAGGGGCCTATGGCTACACCTTC.

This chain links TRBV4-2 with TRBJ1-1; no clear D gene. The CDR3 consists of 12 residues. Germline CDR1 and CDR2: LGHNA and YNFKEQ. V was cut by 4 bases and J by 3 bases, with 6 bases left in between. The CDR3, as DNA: TGTGCCAGCAGCCTCAGGTACACTGAAGCTTTCTTT. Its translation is CASSLRYTEAFF.

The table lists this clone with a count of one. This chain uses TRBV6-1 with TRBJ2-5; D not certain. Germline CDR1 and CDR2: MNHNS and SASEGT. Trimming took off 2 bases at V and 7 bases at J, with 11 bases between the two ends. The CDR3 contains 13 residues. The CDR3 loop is CASSEWVEVTQYF. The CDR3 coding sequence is TGTGCCAGCAGTGAATGGGTAGAGGTGACCCAGTACTTC.

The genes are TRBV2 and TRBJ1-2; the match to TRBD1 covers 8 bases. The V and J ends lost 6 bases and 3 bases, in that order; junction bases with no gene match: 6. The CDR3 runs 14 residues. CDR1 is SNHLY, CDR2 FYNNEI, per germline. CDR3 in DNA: TGTGCCAGCAGCCGCAGGGGGCGCGACTATGGCTACACCTTC. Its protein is CASSRRGRDYGYTF.

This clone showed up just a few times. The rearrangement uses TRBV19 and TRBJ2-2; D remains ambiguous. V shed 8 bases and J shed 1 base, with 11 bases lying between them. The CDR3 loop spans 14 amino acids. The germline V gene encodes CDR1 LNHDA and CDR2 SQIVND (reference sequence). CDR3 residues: CASSPLGNTGELFF. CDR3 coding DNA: TGTGCCAGTTCTCCCCTCGGGAACACCGGGGAGCTGTTTTTT.

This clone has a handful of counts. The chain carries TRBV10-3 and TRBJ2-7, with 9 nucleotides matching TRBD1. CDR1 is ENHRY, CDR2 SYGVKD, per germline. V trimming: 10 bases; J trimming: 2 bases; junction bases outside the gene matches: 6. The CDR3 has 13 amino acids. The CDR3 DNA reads TGTGCCAGCAGGGGGGACAGGGCCTACGAGCAGTACTTC. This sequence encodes CASRGDRAYEQYF.

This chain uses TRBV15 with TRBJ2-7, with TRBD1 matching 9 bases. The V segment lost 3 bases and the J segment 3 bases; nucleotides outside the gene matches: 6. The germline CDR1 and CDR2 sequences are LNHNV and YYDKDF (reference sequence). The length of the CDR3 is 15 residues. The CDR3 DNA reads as TGTGCCACCAGCAGCAACAGGGGGCGAGGCTACGAGCAGTACTTC. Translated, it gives CATSSNRGRGYEQYF. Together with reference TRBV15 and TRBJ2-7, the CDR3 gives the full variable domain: DAMVIQNPRYQVTQFGKPVTLSCSQTLNHNVMYWYQQKSSQAPKLLFHYYDKDFNNEADTPDNFQSRRPNTSFCFLDIRSPGLGDTAMYLCATSSNRGRGYEQYFGPGTRLTVT.

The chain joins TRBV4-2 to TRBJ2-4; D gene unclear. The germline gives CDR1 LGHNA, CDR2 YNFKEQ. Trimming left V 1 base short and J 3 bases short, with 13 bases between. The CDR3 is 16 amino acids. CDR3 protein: CASSQVGGAVKNIQYF. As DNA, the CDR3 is TGTGCCAGCAGCCAAGTGGGTGGTGCAGTCAAAAACATTCAGTACTTC.

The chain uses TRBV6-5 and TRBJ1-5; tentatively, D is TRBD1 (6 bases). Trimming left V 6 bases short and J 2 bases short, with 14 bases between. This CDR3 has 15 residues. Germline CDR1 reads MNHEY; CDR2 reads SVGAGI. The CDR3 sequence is CASRGGTGRNQPQHF. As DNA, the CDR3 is TGTGCCAGCAGAGGAGGCACAGGGCGCAATCAGCCCCAGCATTTT.

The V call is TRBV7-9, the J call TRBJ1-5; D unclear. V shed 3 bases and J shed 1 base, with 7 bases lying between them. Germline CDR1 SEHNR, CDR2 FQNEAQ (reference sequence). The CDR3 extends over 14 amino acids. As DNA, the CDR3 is TGTGCCAGCAGCTTTTCGGGAAGCAATCAGCCCCAGCATTTT. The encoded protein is CASSFSGSNQPQHF. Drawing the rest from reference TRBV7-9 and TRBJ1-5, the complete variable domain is DTGVSQNPRHKITKRGQNVTFRCDPISEHNRLYWYRQTLGQGPEFLTYFQNEAQLEKSRLLSDRFSAERPKGSFSTLEIQRTEQGDSAMYLCASSFSGSNQPQHFGDGTRLSIL.

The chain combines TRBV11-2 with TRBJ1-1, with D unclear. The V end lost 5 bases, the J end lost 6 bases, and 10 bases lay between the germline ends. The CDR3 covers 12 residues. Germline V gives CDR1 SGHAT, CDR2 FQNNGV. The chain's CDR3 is CASSRARAEAFF. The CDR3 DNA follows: TGTGCCAGCAGCCGAGCACGGGCTGAAGCTTTCTTT.

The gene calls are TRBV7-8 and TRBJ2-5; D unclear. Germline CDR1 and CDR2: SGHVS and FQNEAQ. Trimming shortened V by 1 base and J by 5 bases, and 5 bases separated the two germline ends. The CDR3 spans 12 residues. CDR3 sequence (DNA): TGTGCCAGCAGCTTAGGAGACGAGACCCAGTACTTC. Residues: CASSLGDETQYF.

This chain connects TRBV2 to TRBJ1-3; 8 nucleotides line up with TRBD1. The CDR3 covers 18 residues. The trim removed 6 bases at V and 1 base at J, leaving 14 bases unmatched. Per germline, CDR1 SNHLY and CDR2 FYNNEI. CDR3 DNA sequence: TGTGCCAGCAGGGAGTCTCCGGCGACAGGGGTATCTGGAAACACCATATATTTT. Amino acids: CASRESPATGVSGNTIYF.

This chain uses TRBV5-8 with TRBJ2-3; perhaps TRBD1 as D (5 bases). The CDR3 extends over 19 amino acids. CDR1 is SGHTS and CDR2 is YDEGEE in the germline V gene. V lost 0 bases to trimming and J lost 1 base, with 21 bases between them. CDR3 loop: CASSLALSGPTWGTDTQYF. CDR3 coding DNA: TGTGCCAGCAGCTTGGCCCTTTCAGGGCCTACGTGGGGCACAGATACGCAGTATTTT.

The CDR3 loop is CASSLARLAGEYNEQFF. Written as DNA, the CDR3 is TGTGCCAGCAGTTTGGCCCGACTAGCGGGAGAATACAATGAGCAGTTCTTC. The rearrangement links TRBV28 to TRBJ2-1; 12 bases are shared with TRBD2. The germline V gene has CDR1 MDHEN and CDR2 SYDVKM. CDR3 length: 17 residues. V lost 3 bases to trimming and J lost 4 bases; unmatched junction nucleotides: 7.

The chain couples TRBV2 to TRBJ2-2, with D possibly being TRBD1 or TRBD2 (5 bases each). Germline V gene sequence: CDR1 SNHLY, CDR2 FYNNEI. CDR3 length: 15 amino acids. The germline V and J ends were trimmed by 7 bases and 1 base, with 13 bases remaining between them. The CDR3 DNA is TGTGCCAGCACACCCGGGACCCTGAACACCGGGGAGCTGTTTTTT. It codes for CASTPGTLNTGELFF.